Following are 5 T cell receptor beta chains from one sample sequenced in a study of cytomegalovirus exposure and HLA in healthy donors. PCR amplification relied on 60 Vbeta primers (plus 13 Jbeta primers). Using immunoSEQ multiplex PCR, the repertoire was profiled, and TCRdb retains in-frame clones only, with some absent. The repertoire has some 150,000 clones, roughly four fifths of them found once; the top ten carry around 11%. The sample comprised PBMCs. These receptors all stem from a man over 45 in good health and CMV-seropositive.

The chain couples TRBV5-4 to TRBJ2-5; 11 bases match TRBD2. This CDR3 region has 17 residues. Germline CDR1 is SGHNT and CDR2 is YYREEE (reference sequence). The trim removed 6 bases at V and 5 bases at J, leaving 15 bases unmatched. Here the CDR3 reads CASTSGLAGGSLETQYF. DNA for the CDR3: TGTGCCAGCACCTCCGGGCTAGCGGGAGGTAGTTTGGAGACCCAGTACTTC.

The chain couples TRBV5-4 to TRBJ1-2, with D unclear. This CDR3 is 13 amino acids long. The germline V and J ends were trimmed by 9 bases and 0 bases, with 12 bases remaining between them. Germline V gene lookup returns CDR1 SGHNT and CDR2 YYREEE (reference sequence). The CDR3 bases are TGTGCCACCGAGCGGGGATCTAACTATGGCTACACCTTC. This gives the protein CATERGSNYGYTF. The full variable domain, with the rest looked up from reference TRBV5-4 and TRBJ1-2, is ETGVTQSPTHLIKTRGQQVTLRCSSQSGHNTVSWYQQALGQGPQFIFQYYREEENGRGNFPPRFSGLQFPNYSSELNVNALELDDSALYLCATERGSNYGYTFGSGTRLTVV.

V is TRBV5-1 and J is TRBJ2-7; 9 bases are a match to TRBD1. This CDR3 comprises 14 residues. V trimming: 2 bases; J trimming: 5 bases; junction bases outside the gene matches: 5. CDR1 and CDR2 (germline): SGHRS, YFSETQ. CDR3: CASSFRDRVHEQYF. Written as DNA, the CDR3 is TGCGCCAGCAGCTTCCGGGACAGGGTTCACGAGCAGTACTTC. Full variable domain (missing parts from reference TRBV5-1 and TRBJ2-7): KAGVTQTPRYLIKTRGQQVTLSCSPISGHRSVSWYQQTPGQGLQFLFEYFSETQRNKGNFPGRFSGRQFSNSRSEMNVSTLELGDSALYLCASSFRDRVHEQYFGPGTRLTVT.

The J gene is TRBJ2-1, the V gene TRBV7-8, with 14 bases matching TRBD2. The V and J ends lost 5 bases and 5 bases, in that order; junction bases with no gene match: 23. This CDR3 spans 22 amino acids. CDR1 and CDR2 from the germline V gene are SGHVS and FQNEAQ. The CDR3 DNA is TGTGCCAGCAGCCCCGCTACGCCGCGACTAGCGGGGGGGGCTGTCTGGGACAATGAGCAGTTCTTC. Translating it yields CASSPATPRLAGGAVWDNEQFF.

This clone was detected only a few times. V and J are TRBV15 and TRBJ1-5; the D is unclear. V was pared by 5 bases and J by 2 bases, with 13 bases between. The V gene's germline CDR1 is LNHNV and CDR2 YYDKDF (reference sequence). CDR3 length: 15 amino acids. The CDR3 loop reads CATSPAGRGNQPQHF. Written as DNA, the CDR3 is TGTGCCACCAGCCCGGCGGGGAGGGGCAATCAGCCCCAGCATTTT.